These 30 T cell receptor beta chains were sequenced from one sample in a study of CD8 T cells in ankylosing spondylitis. TCRdb re-analysed the 5' RACE reads in MiXCR, keeping a single row per CDR3 protein. Of roughly 60,000 distinct CDR3 sequences in the sample, about 6.2% are singletons; the top ten hold about 5%. Sequencing was performed on synovial fluid, either unsorted or a sorted T cell fraction (not recorded which). The receptors stem from a male donor with ankylosing spondylitis.

This clonotype was counted at least ten times. The chain employs TRBV28 and TRBJ1-5, with D unclear. V lost 4 bases to trimming and J lost 6 bases, with 13 bases between them. This CDR3 has 14 amino acids. Germline V gene sequence: CDR1 MDHEN, CDR2 SYDVKM. The CDR3 here is CASSSPSIRQPQHF. The CDR3 DNA reads as TGTGCCAGCAGTTCCCCAAGTATTCGTCAGCCCCAGCATTTT.

This clonotype was counted ten times or more. The DNA for the CDR3 is TGTGCCAGCAGCCACATCGGGACGTCTACCGGGGAGCTGTTTTTT. Translating it yields CASSHIGTSTGELFF. This chain links TRBV11-2 with TRBJ2-2; D tentatively reads TRBD1 or TRBD2 (5 bases each). The CDR3 is made up of 15 amino acids. Trimming removed 5 bases at V and 5 bases at J, with 15 bases between. CDR1 SGHAT and CDR2 FQNNGV come from the germline V gene.

At least ten counts were recorded for this clonotype. The chain carries TRBV28 and TRBJ2-7; 13 bases agree with TRBD2. The CDR3 runs to 17 residues. V shed 7 bases and J 1 base; nucleotides not matched to a gene: 10. Per germline, CDR1 MDHEN and CDR2 SYDVKM. The CDR3 region has the DNA TGTGCCAGCAAAAAATGGACTAGCGGGAGAGGGTCCTACGAGCAGTACTTC. Its protein product is CASKKWTSGRGSYEQYF.

This clonotype was observed many times. This rearrangement joins TRBV28 to TRBJ2-1, with D possibly being TRBD2 (7 bases). Trimming took off 9 bases at V and 10 bases at J, with 16 bases between the two ends. This CDR3 region has 12 residues. Germline lookup yields CDR1 MDHEN and CDR2 SYDVKM. This CDR3 is CASWGAGLEQFF. CDR3 in DNA: TGTGCCAGTTGGGGGGCGGGACTAGAGCAGTTCTTC.

Note on this clonotype: A read error may account for a junction end that differs from germline. The chain couples TRBV5-1 to TRBJ2-5; TRBD1 matches at 10 bases. This CDR3 is 13 amino acids long. Germline CDR1 SGHRS, CDR2 YFSETQ. CDR3 in amino acids: CASRGTGEEAWNF. The CDR3 region has the DNA TGCGCCAGCAGGGGGACAGGGGAGGAAGCGTGGAACTTC.

This clonotype was detected only a few times. The V gene is TRBV10-1, the J gene TRBJ1-5; 7 bases are a match to TRBD1. The CDR3 covers 14 residues. CDR1 and CDR2 from the germline V gene are WNHNN and SYGVQD (reference sequence). The DNA for the CDR3 is TGCGCAGCCAGGGGGGCGACGACGGATCAGCCCCAGCATTTT. This encodes CAARGATTDQPQHF.

This clonotype was seen a few times. This chain uses TRBV7-9 with TRBJ1-3, with a weak D call TRBD1 (5 bases). V was trimmed by 4 bases and J by 0 bases, leaving 10 bases between them. Germline values: CDR1 SEHNR, CDR2 FQNEAQ (reference sequence). The CDR3 contains 15 residues. CDR3 amino acids: CASSSDSFSGNTIYF. The CDR3 region has the DNA TGTGCCAGCAGCTCCGACAGCTTCTCTGGAAACACCATATATTTT.

This clonotype was seen at least ten times. The chain is built from TRBV7-2 and TRBJ2-1, with 14 bases that match TRBD2. The CDR3 consists of 15 residues. The ends lost 7 bases at V and 5 bases at J; junction bases unmatched: 4. Germline values: CDR1 SGHTA, CDR2 FQGNSA. CDR3 loop: CASITGLAGDNEQFF. The CDR3 nucleotides read TGTGCCAGCATCACGGGACTAGCGGGGGACAATGAGCAGTTCTTC.

On this clonotype itself: Given a much more abundant clone one base away, this may be a read error. Because the CDR3 is missing its conserved closing phenylalanine or tryptophan, this is likely a read error. J is TRBJ1-3 and V is TRBV28; no clear D gene. Germline CDR1 MDHEN, CDR2 SYDVKM. The CDR3 extends over 14 amino acids. Trimming left V 4 bases short and J 7 bases short, with 14 bases between. The CDR3: CASSSPRQMNTIYY. In nucleotides, the CDR3 is TGTGCCAGCAGTTCCCCCCGGCAGATGAACACCATATATTAT.

By proportion, this clonotype is medium-sized. CDR3 sequence (DNA): TGTGCCTGGAGTCCGGGACAGGGAATGGTCTACGAGCAGTACTTC. Its translation is CAWSPGQGMVYEQYF. The genes are TRBV30 and TRBJ2-7; TRBD1 matches at 9 bases. The CDR3 contains 15 residues. J gave up 3 bases and V 2 bases, and 8 bases lay outside the gene matches. Germline V gene sequence: CDR1 GTSNPN, CDR2 SVGIG (reference sequence).

This clonotype came up a few times. The chain combines TRBV7-9 with TRBJ1-1; no clear D. From germline, CDR1 is SEHNR and CDR2 FQNEAQ (reference sequence). The CDR3 totals 14 residues. Trimming took 1 base from V and 0 from J, leaving 6 bases between them. The CDR3 here is CASSLVAVNTEAFF. The CDR3 DNA reads TGTGCCAGCAGCTTAGTTGCGGTGAACACTGAAGCTTTCTTT.

The chain has TRBV5-5 and TRBJ1-5, with D perhaps TRBD1 (6 bases). Germline V CDR1 and CDR2: SGHKS, YYEKEE (reference sequence). The CDR3 runs 16 residues. V was clipped by 0 bases and J by 6 bases, with 16 bases between them. The CDR3 sequence: CASSLDGGLGRQPQHF. The CDR3 DNA reads TGTGCCAGCAGCTTGGATGGGGGGCTCGGGCGTCAGCCCCAGCATTTT.

This clonotype was seen at least ten times. The CDR3 sequence: CASSLVTGNGELFF. As DNA, the CDR3 is TGCGCCAGCAGCCTGGTAACAGGAAACGGGGAGCTGTTTTTT. The chain employs TRBV5-1 and TRBJ2-2, with a weak D call TRBD1 (5 bases). The CDR3 has 14 amino acids. Between the trimmed V and J ends, which lost 4 bases and 7 bases, there was a span of 14 bases. Germline V gene sequence: CDR1 SGHRS, CDR2 YFSETQ.

The sample holds many counts of this clonotype. The rearrangement links TRBV28 to TRBJ1-2, with TRBD1 as a possible D gene (6 bases). From germline, CDR1 is MDHEN and CDR2 SYDVKM. The CDR3 is made up of 17 amino acids. Trimming cost V 3 bases and J 5 bases, with 22 bases left between them. The CDR3 bases are TGTGCCAGCAGTTTTAGTGGGGGCGCCGACTTTGATTATGGCTACACCTTC. Translation: CASSFSGGADFDYGYTF.

This clonotype was found many times. This chain links TRBV7-2 with TRBJ2-2; D is undetermined. The CDR3 sequence is 16 residues long. V was pared by 2 bases and J by 4 bases, with 14 bases between. Per germline, CDR1 SGHTA and CDR2 FQGNSA. CDR3 coding DNA: TGTGCCAGCAGCTTAACTGGGTTTGCGACCACCGGGGAGCTGTTTTTT. Amino acids: CASSLTGFATTGELFF. Combining the CDR3 with reference TRBV7-2 and TRBJ2-2 gives the whole variable domain GAGVSQSPSNKVTEKGKDVELRCDPISGHTALYWYRQSLGQGLEFLIYFQGNSAPDKSGLPSDRFSAERTGGSVSTLTIQRTQQEDSAVYLCASSLTGFATTGELFFGEGSRLTVL.

The chain carries TRBV18 and TRBJ1-5; tentative D call: TRBD1 (6 bases). This CDR3 region has 14 residues. Germline assignment: CDR1 KGHSH and CDR2 LQKENI. Trimming took 9 bases from V and 0 from J, leaving 12 bases between them. CDR3 nucleotide sequence: TGTGCCAGTGTCAGGGGAAATAGCAATCAGCCCCAGCATTTT. Protein sequence: CASVRGNSNQPQHF. Full variable domain (rest looked up from reference TRBV18 and TRBJ1-5): NAGVMQNPRHLVRRRGQEARLRCSPMKGHSHVYWYRQLPEEGLKFMVYLQKENIIDESGMPKERFSAEFPKEGPSILRIQQVVRGDSAAYFCASVRGNSNQPQHFGDGTRLSIL.

This clonotype was counted a few times. V usage is TRBV30 and J usage is TRBJ2-7, with D possibly TRBD2 on 6 matching bases. The CDR3 is 13 amino acids. The V gene's germline CDR1 is GTSNPN and CDR2 SVGIG (reference sequence). The germline V and J ends were trimmed by 0 bases and 4 bases, with 10 bases remaining between them. Here the CDR3 reads CAWSVGGSYEQYF. In DNA form, the CDR3 reads TGTGCCTGGAGTGTTGGGGGGAGTTACGAGCAGTACTTC.

This clonotype has ten or more counts. The chain recombines TRBV28 with TRBJ2-1; TRBD1 or TRBD2 may be the D gene (5 bases each). The length of the CDR3 is 19 residues. Germline V gene data show CDR1 as MDHEN and CDR2 as SYDVKM. Trimming pared 7 bases from V and 5 bases from J, leaving 30 bases between. The CDR3 loop is CASIGLGFWGLNGNNEQFF. The CDR3 DNA is TGTGCCAGCATAGGGCTGGGTTTCTGGGGGTTGAACGGAAACAATGAGCAGTTCTTC.

Many counts were recorded for this clonotype. The chain employs TRBV12-3 or TRBV12-4 and TRBJ2-5; tentative D call: TRBD2 (6 bases). The germline V and J ends were trimmed by 7 bases and 3 bases, with 15 bases remaining between them. The CDR3 contains 14 residues. The CDR3 sequence is CASNSFSGEETQYF. In DNA form, the CDR3 reads TGTGCCAGCAATTCGTTTTCGGGGGAAGAGACCCAGTACTTC.

The chain has TRBV9 and TRBJ2-3, with D maybe TRBD2 (6 bases). Looked up from germline, CDR1 is SGDLS and CDR2 is YYNGEE. This CDR3 is 14 amino acids long. Trimming pared 0 bases from V and 6 bases from J, leaving 11 bases between. The DNA for the CDR3 is TGTGCCAGCAGCGTAGGTCCGGGAGTGGATACGCAGTATTTT. Protein sequence: CASSVGPGVDTQYF.

This chain uses TRBV3-1 with TRBJ2-7; TRBD2 is a possible D gene (5 bases). V was pared by 1 base and J by 1 base, with 11 bases between. The CDR3 totals 15 residues. Per the germline V gene, CDR1 is LGHDT and CDR2 is YNNKEL (reference sequence). CDR3 nucleotides: TGTGCCAGCAGCCAAGGTCGCGGGCCTTCCTACGAGCAGTACTTC. Its translation: CASSQGRGPSYEQYF.

This clonotype was seen many times. The chain couples TRBV20-1 to TRBJ1-5; the match to TRBD1 covers 9 bases. The CDR3 is 15 amino acids. With V trimmed by 6 bases and J by 5 bases, 11 bases remained unmatched. CDR1 is DFQATT, CDR2 SNEGSKA, per germline (reference sequence). In DNA form, the CDR3 reads TGCAGTGCCCGGGCCCCGGGACAGGGCTATCAGCCCCAGCATTTT. The encoded protein is CSARAPGQGYQPQHF.

This clonotype was observed a few times. This chain links TRBV19 with TRBJ2-5; D may correspond to TRBD1 or TRBD2 (5 bases each). Looked up from germline, CDR1 is LNHDA and CDR2 is SQIVND (reference sequence). The CDR3 covers 16 residues. The V end lost 6 bases, the J end lost 1 base, and 18 bases lay between the germline ends. The CDR3 region is CASSPIGWGPQETQYF. The CDR3 DNA reads TGTGCCAGTAGCCCGATCGGTTGGGGACCCCAAGAGACCCAGTACTTC.

This clonotype is deemed medium-sized. The chain joins TRBV25-1 to TRBJ2-1; 10 bases map to TRBD1. Trimming removed 5 bases from V and 8 bases from J; junction bases left unmatched: 3. Germline V gene data show CDR1 as MGHDK and CDR2 as SYGVNS. The CDR3 extends over 13 amino acids. Here the CDR3 reads CASSRQGADEQFF. CDR3 bases: TGTGCCAGCAGTAGACAGGGGGCGGATGAGCAGTTCTTC.

This clonotype was seen a handful of times. The V call is TRBV18, the J call TRBJ2-7; perhaps D is TRBD1 or TRBD2 (5 bases each). The germline V and J ends were trimmed by 1 base and 9 bases, with 13 bases remaining between them. This CDR3 is built from 13 residues. Germline CDR1 KGHSH, CDR2 LQKENI. Here the CDR3 reads CASSPRGYGGQYF. In DNA form, the CDR3 reads TGTGCCAGCTCACCACGCGGGTATGGGGGGCAGTACTTC.

This clonotype was counted ten times or more. The chain couples TRBV7-2 to TRBJ2-1, with 8 bases that match TRBD1. This CDR3 comprises 16 residues. V trimming: 5 bases; J trimming: 4 bases; junction bases outside the gene matches: 10. Germline assignment: CDR1 SGHTA and CDR2 FQGNSA. This CDR3 reads CASSHLRGTGYNEQFF. CDR3 DNA: TGTGCCAGCAGCCACTTACGCGGGACAGGTTACAATGAGCAGTTCTTC.

This clonotype was observed a few times. The chain carries TRBV20-1 and TRBJ1-4, with 8 bases identical to TRBD1. Germline CDR1 and CDR2: DFQATT and SNEGSKA (reference sequence). The CDR3 is 13 amino acids. V was pared by 5 bases and J by 4 bases, with 3 bases of the junction left unmatched. In DNA, the CDR3 is TGCAGTGCTGAACAGGGGGATAATGAAAAACTGTTTTTT. Translation: CSAEQGDNEKLFF.

In this sample, this clonotype turned up a few times. J is TRBJ2-3 and V is TRBV19; possibly TRBD1 for D (6 bases). The CDR3 has 15 amino acids. CDR1 is LNHDA and CDR2 is SQIVND in the germline V gene (reference sequence). V lost 4 bases, J lost 2 bases, and 13 bases lay in between. The CDR3 nucleotides read TGTGCCAGTAGTACATCCGGGACAACCACAGATACGCAGTATTTT. It translates to CASSTSGTTTDTQYF. The variable domain in full, completed from reference TRBV19 and TRBJ2-3, reads DGGITQSPKYLFRKEGQNVTLSCEQNLNHDAMYWYRQDPGQGLRLIYYSQIVNDFQKGDIAEGYSVSREKKESFPLTVTSAQKNPTAFYLCASSTSGTTTDTQYFGPGTRLTVL.

This rearrangement joins TRBV19 to TRBJ2-3, with D possibly matching TRBD2 (5 bases). V shed 4 bases and J shed 4 bases, with 15 bases lying between them. This CDR3 has 15 amino acids. Germline CDR1 and CDR2: LNHDA and SQIVND (reference sequence). This CDR3 reads CASSRTSDFADTQYF. The CDR3 bases are TGTGCCAGTAGTAGGACTTCGGATTTCGCAGATACGCAGTATTTT.

This clonotype was detected ten times or more. The V call is TRBV5-1, the J call TRBJ2-4; 10 bases fit TRBD2. Germline assignment: CDR1 SGHRS and CDR2 YFSETQ. CDR3 size: 19 residues. V lost 0 bases, J lost 1 base, and 10 bases stayed unmatched. CDR3 DNA: TGCGCCAGCAGCTTGGGGTTAGCGGGAGGAACGGGGGCCAAAAACATTCAGTACTTC. Translation gives CASSLGLAGGTGAKNIQYF.